A selection of T cell receptor beta chains follows, all from one sample in a study of blood T cells in healthy people across ages. TCRdb fed the 5' RACE reads into MiXCR, producing one record per CDR3 protein. This table has about 1.6 million distinct CDR3 sequences, 30% to 35% appearing once. The sample consisted of blood. The receptors here all came from a woman in her twenties or thirties in good health. Both conserved end residues are part of each CDR3. Fields, in order: clone size, J gene, D gene, V gene, CDR3 DNA, CDR3 protein. The D gene is left open where the match is weak. Where a row states a size, it is once, few, many or the class of an expanded clone; other rows omit it.

clone size: many; J gene: TRBJ2-1; D gene: -; V gene: TRBV9; CDR3 DNA: TGTGCCAGCAGCGTAGGAGGGCTCTCCTACAATGAGCAGTTCTTC; CDR3 protein: CASSVGGLSYNEQFF
clone size: -; J gene: TRBJ1-2; D gene: -; V gene: TRBV6-1; CDR3 DNA: TGTGCCAGCAGTGAAAACCCAGGGAACTATGGCTACACCTTC; CDR3 protein: CASSENPGNYGYTF
clone size: few; J gene: TRBJ2-6; D gene: TRBD1; V gene: TRBV6-5; CDR3 DNA: TGTGCCAGCAGTTATGGGTCGCAGGGGGCGACTGGGGCCAACGTCCTGACTTTC; CDR3 protein: CASSYGSQGATGANVLTF
clone size: -; J gene: TRBJ2-5; D gene: TRBD1; V gene: TRBV25-1; CDR3 DNA: TGTGCCAGCAGTGAATACTGGACAGGGGTTATGGAGACCCAGTACTTC; CDR3 protein: CASSEYWTGVMETQYF
clone size: -; J gene: TRBJ2-3; D gene: TRBD2; V gene: TRBV28; CDR3 DNA: TGTGCCAGCAGCCCCGGCGGGAGCGGGAGGCTAGATACGCAGTATTTT; CDR3 protein: CASSPGGSGRLDTQYF
clone size: -; J gene: TRBJ2-1; D gene: TRBD1; V gene: TRBV2; CDR3 DNA: TGTGCCAGCAGTGACCGACAGGGTTCCTACAATGAGCAGTTCTTC; CDR3 protein: CASSDRQGSYNEQFF
clone size: few; J gene: TRBJ1-4; D gene: -; V gene: TRBV29-1; CDR3 DNA: TGCAGCGTTGAAACCCAAGAAAAACTGTTTTTT; CDR3 protein: CSVETQEKLFF
clone size: -; J gene: TRBJ1-4; D gene: TRBD1; V gene: TRBV5-1; CDR3 DNA: TGCGCCAGCAGCATGACCGGGACAGGACTGATGGAACTGTTTTTT; CDR3 protein: CASSMTGTGLMELFF
clone size: few; J gene: TRBJ2-7; D gene: TRBD2; V gene: TRBV20-1; CDR3 DNA: TGCAGTGCTAGTTGGGGGACTAGCGGGGCTTCCTACGAGCAGTACTTC; CDR3 protein: CSASWGTSGASYEQYF
clone size: -; J gene: TRBJ2-1; D gene: -; V gene: TRBV29-1; CDR3 DNA: TGCAGCGGGGCTTACGTGGGGAATGGGCAGTTCTTC; CDR3 protein: CSGAYVGNGQFF
clone size: many; J gene: TRBJ1-5; D gene: -; V gene: TRBV27; CDR3 DNA: TGTGCCAGCAGTTTTTTGAATCAGCCCCAGCATTTT; CDR3 protein: CASSFLNQPQHF
clone size: -; J gene: TRBJ1-4; D gene: -; V gene: TRBV18; CDR3 DNA: TGTGCCAGCTCAGGGCAGACTAATGAAAAACTGTTTTTT; CDR3 protein: CASSGQTNEKLFF
clone size: once; J gene: TRBJ2-2; D gene: TRBD1; V gene: TRBV4-1; CDR3 DNA: TGCACCAGCAGCCAGCCTCACAGGGGCCGAGGGGAGCTGTTTTTT; CDR3 protein: CTSSQPHRGRGELFF
clone size: few; J gene: TRBJ1-1; D gene: TRBD1; V gene: TRBV18; CDR3 DNA: TGTGCCAGCTCACCGGGGACAGGGGCCTTGAACACTGAAGCTTTCTTT; CDR3 protein: CASSPGTGALNTEAFF
clone size: few; J gene: TRBJ2-3; D gene: TRBD1; V gene: TRBV7-8; CDR3 DNA: TGTGCCAGCCGACAGGGGCGTGTTGGCACAGATACGCAGTATTTT; CDR3 protein: CASRQGRVGTDTQYF
clone size: many; J gene: TRBJ2-5; D gene: -; V gene: TRBV29-1; CDR3 DNA: TGCAGCGCTATAGGACCCCAAGAGACCCAGTACTTC; CDR3 protein: CSAIGPQETQYF
clone size: few; J gene: TRBJ2-3; D gene: TRBD2; V gene: TRBV4-2; CDR3 DNA: TGTGCCAGCAGCCGCAAAGTCCTAGCGGAGGGGGATACGCAGTATTTT; CDR3 protein: CASSRKVLAEGDTQYF
clone size: few; J gene: TRBJ1-2; D gene: TRBD1; V gene: TRBV29-1; CDR3 DNA: TGCAGCGACCCACAGGGGAACTATGGCTACACCTTC; CDR3 protein: CSDPQGNYGYTF
clone size: -; J gene: TRBJ1-1; D gene: -; V gene: TRBV14; CDR3 DNA: TGTGCCAGCAGCCAGGGGGCCGGGGCTAACACTGAAGCTTTCTTT; CDR3 protein: CASSQGAGANTEAFF
clone size: -; J gene: TRBJ2-1; D gene: TRBD1; V gene: TRBV7-3; CDR3 DNA: TGTGCCAGCAGCCGGGACAGGGGGGATTACAATGAGCAGGTCTTC; CDR3 protein: CASSRDRGDYNEQVF
clone size: few; J gene: TRBJ2-7; D gene: -; V gene: TRBV28; CDR3 DNA: TGTGCCAGTCGGGCTTGGGTTACCTACGAGCAGTACTTC; CDR3 protein: CASRAWVTYEQYF
clone size: -; J gene: TRBJ2-3; D gene: -; V gene: TRBV9; CDR3 DNA: TGTGCCAGCAGCTCCCGAATCTCAGATACGCAGTATTTT; CDR3 protein: CASSSRISDTQYF
clone size: -; J gene: TRBJ2-5; D gene: TRBD2; V gene: TRBV29-1; CDR3 DNA: TGCAGCGTTGAAGAGCATGCGGGAGGGAGGGAAGAGACCCAGTACTTC; CDR3 protein: CSVEEHAGGREETQYF
clone size: few; J gene: TRBJ1-2; D gene: -; V gene: TRBV20-1; CDR3 DNA: TGCAGTGCGAGAAAAAACGGGGACAGCTACACCTTC; CDR3 protein: CSARKNGDSYTF
clone size: few; J gene: TRBJ1-4; D gene: -; V gene: TRBV10-3; CDR3 DNA: TGTGCCATCAGGGATCAGGAAGATGAAAAACTGTTTTTT; CDR3 protein: CAIRDQEDEKLFF
clone size: many; J gene: TRBJ2-7; D gene: -; V gene: TRBV9; CDR3 DNA: TGTGCCAGCAGCGTAGACCCCAGCTCCTACGAGCAGTACTTC; CDR3 protein: CASSVDPSSYEQYF
clone size: -; J gene: TRBJ2-7; D gene: TRBD1; V gene: TRBV20-1; CDR3 DNA: TGCAGTGCTACAACCGGGACAGGCTACGAGCAGTACTTC; CDR3 protein: CSATTGTGYEQYF
clone size: many; J gene: TRBJ2-7; D gene: TRBD2; V gene: TRBV20-1; CDR3 DNA: TGCAGTGCTGTCGTTCAGCGGGGAGCCTACGAGCAGTACTTC; CDR3 protein: CSAVVQRGAYEQYF
clone size: many; J gene: TRBJ2-7; D gene: -; V gene: TRBV12-3/TRBV12-4; CDR3 DNA: TGTGCCAGCAGTTTGGCGGGGTCCCACGAGCAGTACTTC; CDR3 protein: CASSLAGSHEQYF
clone size: few; J gene: TRBJ1-6; D gene: -; V gene: TRBV5-5; CDR3 DNA: TGTGCCAGCAGCTCGGGACGTATCCTTCCCCCCCTCCACTTT; CDR3 protein: CASSSGRILPPLHF
clone size: few; J gene: TRBJ2-7; D gene: -; V gene: TRBV9; CDR3 DNA: TGTGCCAGCAGCGTTGCTCTGACCGGTACTTTCTACGAGCAGTACTTC; CDR3 protein: CASSVALTGTFYEQYF